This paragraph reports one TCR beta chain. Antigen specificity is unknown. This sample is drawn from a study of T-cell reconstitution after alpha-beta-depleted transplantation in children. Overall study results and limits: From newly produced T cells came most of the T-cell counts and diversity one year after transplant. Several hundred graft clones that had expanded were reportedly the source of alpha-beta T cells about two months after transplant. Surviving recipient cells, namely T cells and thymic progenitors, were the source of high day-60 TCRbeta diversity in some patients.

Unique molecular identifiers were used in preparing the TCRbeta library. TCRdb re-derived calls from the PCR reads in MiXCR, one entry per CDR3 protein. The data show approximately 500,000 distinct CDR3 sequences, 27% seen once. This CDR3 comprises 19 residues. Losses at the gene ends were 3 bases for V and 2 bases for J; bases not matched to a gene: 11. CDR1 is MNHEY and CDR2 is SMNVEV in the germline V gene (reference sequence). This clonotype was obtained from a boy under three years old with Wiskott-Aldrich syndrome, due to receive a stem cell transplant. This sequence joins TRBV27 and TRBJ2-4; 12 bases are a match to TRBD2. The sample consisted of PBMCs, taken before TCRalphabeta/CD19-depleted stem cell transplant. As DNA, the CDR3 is TGTGCCAGCAGTTTGCGTAGGACTAGCGGGATCGATACCAAAAACATTCAGTACTTC. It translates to CASSLRRTSGIDTKNIQYF.